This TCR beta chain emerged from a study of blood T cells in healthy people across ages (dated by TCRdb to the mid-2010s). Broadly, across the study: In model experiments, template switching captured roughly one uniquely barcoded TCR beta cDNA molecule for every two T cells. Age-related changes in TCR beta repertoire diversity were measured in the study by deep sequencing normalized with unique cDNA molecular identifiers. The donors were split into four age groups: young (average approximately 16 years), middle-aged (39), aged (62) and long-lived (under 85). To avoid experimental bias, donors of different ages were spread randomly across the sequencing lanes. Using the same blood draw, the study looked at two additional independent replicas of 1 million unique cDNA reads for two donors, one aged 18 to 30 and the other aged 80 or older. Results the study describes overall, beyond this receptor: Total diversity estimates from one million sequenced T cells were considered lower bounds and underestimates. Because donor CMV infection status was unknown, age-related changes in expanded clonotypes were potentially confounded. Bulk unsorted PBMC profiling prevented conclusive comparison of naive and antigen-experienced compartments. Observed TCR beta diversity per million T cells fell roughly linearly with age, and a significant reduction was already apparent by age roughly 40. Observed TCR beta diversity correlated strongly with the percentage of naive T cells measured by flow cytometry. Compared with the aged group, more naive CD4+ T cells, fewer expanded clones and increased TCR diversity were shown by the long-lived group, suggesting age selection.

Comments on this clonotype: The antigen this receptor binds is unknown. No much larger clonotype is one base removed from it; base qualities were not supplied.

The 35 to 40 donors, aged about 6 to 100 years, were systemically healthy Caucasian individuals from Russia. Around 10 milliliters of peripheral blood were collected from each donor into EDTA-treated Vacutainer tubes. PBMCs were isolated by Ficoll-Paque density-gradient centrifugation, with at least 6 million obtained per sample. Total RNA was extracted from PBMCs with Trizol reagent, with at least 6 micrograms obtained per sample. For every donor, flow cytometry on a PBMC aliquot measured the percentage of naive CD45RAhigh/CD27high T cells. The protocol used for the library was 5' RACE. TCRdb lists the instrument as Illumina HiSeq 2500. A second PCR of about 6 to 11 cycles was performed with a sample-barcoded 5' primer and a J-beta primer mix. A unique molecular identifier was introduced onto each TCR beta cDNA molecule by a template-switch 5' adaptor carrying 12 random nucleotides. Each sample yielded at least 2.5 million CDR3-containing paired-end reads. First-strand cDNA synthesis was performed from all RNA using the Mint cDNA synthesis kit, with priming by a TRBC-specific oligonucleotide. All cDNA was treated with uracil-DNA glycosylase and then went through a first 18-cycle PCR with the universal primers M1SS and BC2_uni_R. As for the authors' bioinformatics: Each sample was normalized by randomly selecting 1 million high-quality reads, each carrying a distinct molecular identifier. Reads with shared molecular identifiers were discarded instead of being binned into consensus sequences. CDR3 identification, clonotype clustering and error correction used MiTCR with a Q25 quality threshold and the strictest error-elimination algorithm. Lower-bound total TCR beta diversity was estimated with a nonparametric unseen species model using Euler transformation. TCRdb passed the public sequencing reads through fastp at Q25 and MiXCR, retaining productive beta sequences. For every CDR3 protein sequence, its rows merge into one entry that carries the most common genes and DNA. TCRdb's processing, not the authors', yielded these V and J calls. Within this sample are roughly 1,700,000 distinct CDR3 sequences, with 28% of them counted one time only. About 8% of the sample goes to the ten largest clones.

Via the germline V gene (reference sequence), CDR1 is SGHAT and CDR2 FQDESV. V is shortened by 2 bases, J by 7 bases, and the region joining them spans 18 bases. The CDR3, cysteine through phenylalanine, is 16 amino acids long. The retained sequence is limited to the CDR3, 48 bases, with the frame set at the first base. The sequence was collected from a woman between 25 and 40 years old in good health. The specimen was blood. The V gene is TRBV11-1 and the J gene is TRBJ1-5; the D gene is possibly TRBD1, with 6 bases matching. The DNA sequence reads TGTGCCAGCAGCTTAATTATCGGGGGGCTACGACAGCCCCAGCATTTT. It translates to CASSLIIGGLRQPQHF.